These T cell receptor beta chains were read from a single sample in a study of cytomegalovirus exposure and HLA in healthy donors. Assay used: immunoSEQ multiplex PCR; TCRdb lists only in-frame clones, some missing. The sample includes about 200,000 clones, 80% to 90% seen only once; the top ten take around 0.3%. Sequencing was performed on PBMCs. The source is a young woman in good health and CMV-seronegative. CDR3s include the opening cysteine and the closing phenylalanine or tryptophan. The D gene is left open where the match is weak. Clone size is shown for a subset of rows, as once, few, many or a class of expanded clone.

j_gene | v_gene | d_gene | abundance | CDR3nt | CDR3aa
TRBJ1-2 | TRBV10-3 | NA | NA | TGTGCCATCTACCGCGGGGAAGTGGATAACTATGGCTACACCTTC | CAIYRGEVDNYGYTF
TRBJ1-2 | TRBV5-1 | NA | few | TGCGCCAGCAGCTTCGACAGGATAGAGGGCTACACCTTC | CASSFDRIEGYTF
TRBJ2-7 | TRBV2 | NA | NA | TGTGCCAGCAGTGAACGCCAGGTTCGAACCTACGAGCAGTACTTC | CASSERQVRTYEQYF
TRBJ2-1 | TRBV9 | NA | NA | TGTGCCAGCAGCGTTTACGGGGGCGGGGGATCCTACAATGAGCAGTTCTTC | CASSVYGGGGSYNEQFF
TRBJ1-2 | TRBV7-8 | TRBD1 | NA | TGTGCCAGCAGCCCGGACAGGGCCGGCTATGGCTACACCTTC | CASSPDRAGYGYTF
TRBJ2-3 | TRBV28 | TRBD1 | once | TGTGCCAGCAGTTCCCCGGGACAGGGGCCAGATACGCAGTATTTT | CASSSPGQGPDTQYF
TRBJ1-2 | TRBV9 | NA | NA | TGTGCCAGCAGCCTCGGGACTAACACTGGGAAGCTGAGTGGCTACACCTTC | CASSLGTNTGKLSGYTF
TRBJ2-5 | TRBV5-6 | TRBD2 | NA | TGTGCCAGCAGCTTGGGGACTAGCGGGAGAGGGGAGACCCAGTACTTC | CASSLGTSGRGETQYF
TRBJ1-1 | TRBV5-1 | TRBD1 | NA | TGCGCCAGCAGCGCCCTCACAGGGGACACTGAAGCTTTCTTT | CASSALTGDTEAFF
TRBJ1-1 | TRBV27 | NA | once | TGTGCCAGCAGTTTCGCGGGGGCGGCATTGGCTGAAGCTTTCTTT | CASSFAGAALAEAFF
TRBJ2-3 | TRBV2 | NA | NA | TGTGCCAGCAGTGCCCCCTCCACAGATACGCAGTATTTT | CASSAPSTDTQYF
TRBJ1-6 | TRBV27 | TRBD1 | NA | TGTGCCAGCAGTTGGGGTGGACAGGGTTATAATTCACCCCTCCACTTT | CASSWGGQGYNSPLHF
TRBJ2-5 | TRBV5-4 | NA | NA | TGTGCCAGCAGGGGGGTACGGGGGGAGACCCAGTACTTC | CASRGVRGETQYF
TRBJ1-5 | TRBV5-1 | NA | NA | TGCGCCAGCAGCTTGGAAACAGGGACACCCCAGCATTTT | CASSLETGTPQHF
TRBJ1-1 | TRBV7-8 | TRBD1 | NA | TGTGCCAGCGGTCATTCCAGGGGGCGCACTGAAGCTTTCTTT | CASGHSRGRTEAFF
TRBJ1-1 | TRBV4-1 | NA | once | TGCGCCAGCAGCCAAAGACAGCAGAACACTGAAGCTTTCTTT | CASSQRQQNTEAFF
TRBJ2-7 | TRBV15 | TRBD2 | NA | TGTGCCACCAGCAGAGAATCGCGGGAGGGTGACGAGCAGTACTTC | CATSRESREGDEQYF
TRBJ1-5 | TRBV7-8 | NA | NA | TGTGCCAGCAGCTTAGAGGAGGGTCAGCCCCAGCATTTT | CASSLEEGQPQHF
TRBJ2-1 | TRBV29-1 | TRBD2 | NA | TGCAGCGTCGAGACTAGCGGGGTGAATGAGCAGTTCTTC | CSVETSGVNEQFF
TRBJ2-1 | TRBV28 | NA | NA | TGTGCCAGCAGTGACGCCTTGCGGGGATCCCACAATGAGCAGTTCTTC | CASSDALRGSHNEQFF
TRBJ1-5 | TRBV2 | NA | NA | TGTGCCAGCAGTGAAGCGCGAGGAATTGGGCCCCAGCATTTT | CASSEARGIGPQHF
TRBJ2-4 | TRBV5-1 | TRBD2 | NA | TGCGCCAGCAGCTTGGCATTAGCGGGGGGGCGCGACATTCAGTACTTC | CASSLALAGGRDIQYF
TRBJ2-6 | TRBV4-1 | NA | NA | TGCGCCAGCAGCCCGGGTCCTGGGGCCAACGTCCTGACTTTC | CASSPGPGANVLTF
TRBJ1-3 | TRBV19 | NA | NA | TGTGCCAGTAGAAGCTTGACAGGCCCGAAGGGAAACACCATATATTTT | CASRSLTGPKGNTIYF
TRBJ2-7 | TRBV4-2 | TRBD2 | NA | TGTGCCAGCAGCCCTAGTGGGACTAGCTCCTACGAGCAGTACTTC | CASSPSGTSSYEQYF
TRBJ2-2 | TRBV6-5 | NA | NA | TGTGCCAGCAGGGGAACAGGGTGGACCGGGGAGCTGTTTTTT | CASRGTGWTGELFF
TRBJ2-1 | TRBV29-1 | NA | NA | TGCAGCGTGACTCAAGCTAGCGTCAGCAATGAGCAGTTCTTC | CSVTQASVSNEQFF
TRBJ2-1 | TRBV7-9 | TRBD2 | NA | TGTTCCAGCAGCCATCCCCTCGGAGTAGCGGGGCGGTCCTACAATGAGCAGTTCTTC | CSSSHPLGVAGRSYNEQFF
TRBJ2-3 | TRBV7-2 | NA | NA | TGTGCCAGCCACTATCGGGGCACAGATACGCAGTATTTT | CASHYRGTDTQYF
TRBJ2-1 | TRBV5-1 | TRBD2 | once | TGCGCCAGCAGCGTGGGGACTAGCGCTAACAATGAGCAGTTCTTC | CASSVGTSANNEQFF
TRBJ1-2 | TRBV5-1 | NA | NA | TGCGCCAGCAGCTTGCCCTCGGACAGCGTTAACTATGGCTACACCTTC | CASSLPSDSVNYGYTF
TRBJ1-3 | TRBV11-2 | NA | NA | TGTGCCAGCAGCTTTTTCCAGGGCGCCTACTCTGGAAACACCATATATTTT | CASSFFQGAYSGNTIYF
TRBJ2-3 | TRBV5-1 | NA | NA | TGCGCCAGCAGCTTGTCCCCGGGCACAGATACGCAGTATTTT | CASSLSPGTDTQYF
TRBJ2-7 | TRBV5-1 | NA | NA | TGCGCCAGCAGCTTACAGGGCTACGAGCAGTACTTC | CASSLQGYEQYF
TRBJ2-7 | TRBV28 | NA | NA | TGTGCCAGCAGTTTACGGGCAGGGTACGAGCAGTACTTC | CASSLRAGYEQYF
TRBJ2-7 | TRBV5-1 | NA | few | TGCGCCAGCAGCTCCGGGACAATAAACGAGCAGTACTTC | CASSSGTINEQYF
TRBJ2-2 | TRBV11-3 | NA | NA | TGTGCCAGCAGCCCTAGCACAGGGTTGAGCACCGGGGAGCTGTTTTTT | CASSPSTGLSTGELFF
TRBJ1-2 | TRBV7-9 | TRBD1 | NA | TGTGCCAGCAGCTTAGGGCAGGGGGCTAACTATGGCTACACCTTC | CASSLGQGANYGYTF
TRBJ1-1 | TRBV14 | NA | NA | TGTGCCAGCAGCCAAAAAGTAGCGACTGAAGCTTTCTTT | CASSQKVATEAFF
TRBJ2-7 | TRBV25-1 | NA | NA | TGTGCCAGCAGTGAATCAGACAGGACAACCTACGAGCAGTACTTC | CASSESDRTTYEQYF
TRBJ1-3 | TRBV5-8 | NA | NA | TGTGCCAGCACGCGGGGGTCCAGCTCTGGAAACACCATATATTTT | CASTRGSSSGNTIYF
TRBJ2-2 | TRBV11-1 | TRBD2 | NA | TGTGCCAGCAGCTCCCTAGCGGGAGGGCCGTGGGGGGAGCTGTTTTTT | CASSSLAGGPWGELFF